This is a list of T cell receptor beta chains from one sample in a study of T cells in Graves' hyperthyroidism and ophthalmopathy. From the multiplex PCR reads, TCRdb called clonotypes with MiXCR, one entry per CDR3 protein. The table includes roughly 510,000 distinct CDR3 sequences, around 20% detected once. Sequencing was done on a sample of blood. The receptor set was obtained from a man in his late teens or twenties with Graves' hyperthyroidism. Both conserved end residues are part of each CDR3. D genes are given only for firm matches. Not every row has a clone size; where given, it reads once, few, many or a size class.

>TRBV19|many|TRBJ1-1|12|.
TGTGCCAGTAGTATCGGGAACACTGAAGCTTTCTTT
CASSIGNTEAFF
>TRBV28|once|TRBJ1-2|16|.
TGTGCCAGCAGTTTTACGGGGGCAGGGCGTCTCTATGGCTACACCTTC
CASSFTGAGRLYGYTF
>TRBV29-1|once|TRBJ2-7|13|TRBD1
TGCAGCGTTGATAGACAGGGGGCCGGGGAGCAGTACTTC
CSVDRQGAGEQYF
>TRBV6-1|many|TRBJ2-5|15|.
TGTGCCAGCAGTGAAGCGGGAGGCAGGGAAGAGACCCAGTACTTC
CASSEAGGREETQYF
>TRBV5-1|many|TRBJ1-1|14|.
TGCGCCAGCAGCCCGAGAAGCATGAACACTGAAGCTTTCTTT
CASSPRSMNTEAFF
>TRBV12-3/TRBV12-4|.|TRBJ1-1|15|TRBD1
TGTGCCAGCAGTAGGACAGGAAGTCAGGGGACTGAAGCTTTCTTT
CASSRTGSQGTEAFF
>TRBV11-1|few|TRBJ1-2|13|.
TGTGCCAGCAGCCCGACGGCCTTATATGGCTACACCTTC
CASSPTALYGYTF
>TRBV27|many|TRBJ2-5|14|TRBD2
TGTGCCAGCAGTTTAGCCCCCGGGGGGGAGACCCAGTACTTC
CASSLAPGGETQYF
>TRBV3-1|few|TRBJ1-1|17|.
TGTGCCAGCAGCCAAGAAGGAGGTGAGGGGTGGGACACTGAAGCTTTCTTT
CASSQEGGEGWDTEAFF
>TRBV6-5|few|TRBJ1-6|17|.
TGTGCCAGCAGTTTCAGCACTTGGACACAGAATAATTCACCCCTCCACTTT
CASSFSTWTQNNSPLHF
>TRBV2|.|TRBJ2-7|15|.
TGTGCCAGCAGTGAAGGCATGGCGGGACAGTACGAGCAGTACTTC
CASSEGMAGQYEQYF
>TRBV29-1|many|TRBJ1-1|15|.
TGCAGCGTTGTGAGGACAGCCCACATGAACACTGAAGCTTTCTTT
CSVVRTAHMNTEAFF
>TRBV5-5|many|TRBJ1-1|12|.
TGTGCCAGCAGCTTGGAAGCGGGGATGGGTTTCTTT
CASSLEAGMGFF
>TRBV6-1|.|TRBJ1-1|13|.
TGTGCCGCGAGGGGGAACGTTAACACTGAAGCTTTCTTT
CAARGNVNTEAFF
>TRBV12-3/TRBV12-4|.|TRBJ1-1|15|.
TGTGCCAGCAGTTTATGGGGGGCACTGAACACTGAATCTTTCTTT
CASSLWGALNTESFF
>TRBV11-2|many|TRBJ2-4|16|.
TGTGCCAGCAGCTTAGATGCAGATTTTCCCAAAAACATTCAGTACTTC
CASSLDADFPKNIQYF
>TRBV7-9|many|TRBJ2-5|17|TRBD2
TGTGCCAGCAGAGAAGGGACTAGCGGGGCGGCCGGAGAGACCCAGTACTTC
CASREGTSGAAGETQYF
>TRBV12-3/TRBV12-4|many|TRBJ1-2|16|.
TGTGCCAGCAGTTTCCCCAGGGGTAAGAGGCCCTATGGCTACACCTTC
CASSFPRGKRPYGYTF
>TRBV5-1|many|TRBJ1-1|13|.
TGCGCCAGCAGCTCGGACCCAAACACTGAAGCTTTCTTT
CASSSDPNTEAFF
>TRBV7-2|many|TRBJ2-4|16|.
TGTGCCAGCAGCTTACGGATGGGACTGCCCAAAAACATTCAGTACTTC
CASSLRMGLPKNIQYF
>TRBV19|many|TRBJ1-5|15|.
TGTGCCAGTAGTATACAGGGGATGGGCAATCAGCCCCAGCATTTT
CASSIQGMGNQPQHF
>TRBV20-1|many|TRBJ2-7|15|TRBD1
TGCAGTGCTAGAGCCCCGATAGGGACAGCTTACGAGCAGTACTTC
CSARAPIGTAYEQYF
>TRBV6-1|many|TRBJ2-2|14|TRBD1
TGTGCCAGCAAGGGACAGGGCAGGTTCGGGGAGCTGTTTTTT
CASKGQGRFGELFF